This T cell receptor (beta chain) emerged from a study of technical replicates of blood from several donors. The CDR3 has 14 residues. Germline V gene lookup returns CDR1 SQVTM and CDR2 ANQGSEA. V was clipped by 4 bases and J by 4 bases; unmatched bases: 7. Produced via immunoSEQ multiplex PCR; TCRdb's table is partial and in-frame only. The table lists about 84,000 clones, around 97% of them singletons. This clonotype originated in a human donor in good health. The V call is TRBV29-1, the J call TRBJ2-1; TRBD2 matches at 7 bases. The sequencing sample was made of T cells isolated from PBMCs. Here the CDR3 reads CSVVASGGYNEQFF. The CDR3 nucleotides are TGCAGCGTTGTGGCTAGCGGAGGGTACAATGAGCAGTTCTTC.